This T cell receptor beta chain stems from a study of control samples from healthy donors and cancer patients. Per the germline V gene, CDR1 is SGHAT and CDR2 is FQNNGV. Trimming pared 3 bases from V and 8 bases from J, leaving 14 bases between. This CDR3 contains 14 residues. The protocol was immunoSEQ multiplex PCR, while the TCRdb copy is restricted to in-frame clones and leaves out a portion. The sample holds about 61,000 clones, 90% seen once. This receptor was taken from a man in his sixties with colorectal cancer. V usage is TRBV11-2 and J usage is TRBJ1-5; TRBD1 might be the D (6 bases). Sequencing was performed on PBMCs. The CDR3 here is CASSLGGPGEPQHF. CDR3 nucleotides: TGTGCCAGCAGCTTGGGCGGCCCAGGGGAGCCCCAGCATTTT.